The clone carrying this T cell receptor (beta chain) was found a few times. Its target is unknown. The CDR3 loop spans 16 amino acids. V was clipped by 0 bases and J by 5 bases; unmatched bases: 3. Germline-derived CDR1 and CDR2 are SEHNR and FQNEAQ (reference sequence). The data derive from a study of T cell repertoires in cytomegalovirus infection. Study-wide context: The study used recently identified HLA-C-restricted and well-studied HLA-B-restricted CMV epitopes. Public TCR beta signatures indicated both CMV infection and matching HLA type. Broader study findings: Summed public TCR beta family frequency identified CMV carriers bearing the relevant HLA. Clonotypes of TCR beta that were HLA-C-restricted and CMV-specific dominated the ex vivo response.

Via MiXCR, TCRdb re-called the reads, giving one row per CDR3 protein. The sample shows about 830,000 distinct CDR3 sequences, less than 35% of them seen only once. This receptor was obtained from a human donor in good health (CMV status not recorded). Some clones in this sample may be carry-over from other donors' samples. This specimen consisted of cultured CD8+ T cells from PBMCs, obtained from culture after CMV antigen stimulation. The rearrangement uses TRBV7-9 and TRBJ2-1, with 11 bases aligning to TRBD1. This CDR3 reads CASSLADRGPNNEQFF. In DNA, the CDR3 is TGTGCCAGCAGCTTAGCGGACAGGGGGCCTAACAATGAGCAGTTCTTC.